This T cell receptor beta chain was profiled in a study of blood T cell repertoires in COVID-19. About the research overall: COVID-19 samples, acute and convalescent, were from the United States, Italy and Spain.

Measured with immunoSEQ multiplex PCR; TCRdb has only the in-frame clones, and not every one. The table includes 200,000 or so clones, 75% to 90% detected once. The germline V gene has CDR1 MDHEN and CDR2 SYDVKM. The V end lost 6 bases, the J end lost 7 bases, and 13 bases lay between the germline ends. This CDR3 has 12 amino acids. The receptor was isolated from a man aged 65 to 85 with active or convalescent COVID-19. The J gene is TRBJ2-7, the V gene TRBV28, with a weak D call TRBD1 (6 bases). Material: peripheral blood. CDR3 DNA: TGTGCCAGCAGCCTACAGGGCCGGGAGCAGTACTTC. Translated: CASSLQGREQYF.